Listed below are T cell receptor beta chains from one sample, sequenced in a study of T cells after yellow fever vaccination. TCRdb passed the 5' RACE reads through MiXCR, listing each CDR3 protein once. The table has under 400,000 distinct CDR3 sequences, around an eighth seen once; the top ten hold 3.2%. The source was CD4+ T cells sorted from PBMCs, collected 15 days after the yellow fever booster vaccination. The receptors were sampled from a man in his late teens or twenties who received the YFV17D yellow fever vaccine. Both conserved end residues are part of each CDR3. D genes are given only for firm matches. The size field is filled for only some rows; it gives once, few, many or a size class.

cdr3_aa,cdr3_nt,j_call,clone_size,v_call,d_call
CASSFRGYSDTFYGYTF,TGTGCCAGCAGTTTCAGAGGGTATTCGGACACCTTCTATGGCTACACCTTC,TRBJ1-2,few,TRBV28,-
CAISDWSASYNEQFF,TGTGCCATCAGTGATTGGTCAGCAAGTTACAATGAGCAGTTCTTC,TRBJ2-1,few,TRBV10-3,-
CSAPLGGRGTGTDTQYF,TGCAGTGCTCCCCTTGGGGGGCGGGGGACTGGGACAGATACGCAGTATTTT,TRBJ2-3,-,TRBV20-1,-
CASSEARGYNEQFF,TGTGCCAGCAGTGAAGCGCGTGGATACAATGAGCAGTTCTTC,TRBJ2-1,-,TRBV2,-
CASSLWFSGGSNEQFF,TGTGCCAGCAGCCTTTGGTTTAGCGGGGGGAGCAATGAGCAGTTCTTC,TRBJ2-1,-,TRBV7-2,TRBD2
CASSQQQGGYGYTF,TGTGCCAGCAGCCAACAACAGGGCGGCTATGGCTACACCTTC,TRBJ1-2,-,TRBV5-6,-
CASSFFRGAKDTQYF,TGTGCCAGCAGTTTCTTCCGGGGGGCGAAAGATACGCAGTATTTT,TRBJ2-3,few,TRBV28,-
CASSLLGGNADTQYF,TGTGCCAGCAGCTTATTAGGGGGGAACGCAGATACGCAGTATTTT,TRBJ2-3,-,TRBV7-9,-
CASSVGSGVVGGEQFF,TGTGCCAGCAGCGTAGGGAGCGGGGTTGTTGGGGGTGAGCAGTTCTTC,TRBJ2-1,once,TRBV9,TRBD2
CALHSRAGNEQFF,TGTGCCCTCCACTCTCGTGCGGGCAATGAGCAGTTCTTC,TRBJ2-1,few,TRBV5-4,-
CSADSGSMQFF,TGCAGTGCGGACAGCGGGAGCATGCAGTTCTTC,TRBJ2-1,few,TRBV20-1,TRBD2
CASSRGTSGYFQETQYF,TGTGCCAGCAGCCGGGGGACTAGCGGCTACTTCCAAGAGACCCAGTACTTC,TRBJ2-5,few,TRBV4-2,TRBD2
CASYRAGVIPGELFF,TGCGCCAGCTACAGAGCGGGGGTGATCCCCGGGGAGCTGTTTTTT,TRBJ2-2,few,TRBV5-1,TRBD2
CASSTTGQGGEAFF,TGTGCCAGCAGCACAACAGGGCAAGGGGGTGAAGCTTTCTTT,TRBJ1-1,-,TRBV13,-
CASSPNPGTGDGGNTEAFF,TGTGCCAGCAGTCCCAACCCCGGGACAGGGGACGGGGGGAACACTGAAGCTTTCTTT,TRBJ1-1,-,TRBV12-3/TRBV12-4,TRBD1
CASSLGPGRRGYTF,TGTGCCAGCAGCTTAGGTCCGGGGAGGAGGGGCTACACCTTC,TRBJ1-2,-,TRBV7-2,-
CASSGQGAVHWYGYTF,TGTGCCAGCTCGGGACAGGGTGCCGTGCACTGGTATGGCTACACCTTC,TRBJ1-2,few,TRBV6-6,TRBD1
CAISESKPIWLAGADTQYF,TGTGCCATCAGTGAGTCGAAACCGATATGGCTAGCGGGGGCAGATACGCAGTATTTT,TRBJ2-3,-,TRBV10-3,TRBD2
CASSGRVNTGELFF,TGTGCCAGCAGTGGCAGGGTGAACACCGGGGAGCTGTTTTTT,TRBJ2-2,-,TRBV6-5,-
CSARTSLPYYGYTF,TGCAGTGCTAGGACCTCTTTGCCTTACTATGGCTACACCTTC,TRBJ1-2,few,TRBV20-1,-
CASSYNSGAGKVMGYTF,TGTGCCAGCAGTTATAACAGTGGCGCGGGGAAAGTGATGGGCTACACCTTC,TRBJ1-2,-,TRBV7-2,-
CAAAGTDSYEQYF,TGTGCCGCCGCGGGGACAGACTCCTACGAGCAGTACTTC,TRBJ2-7,-,TRBV6-2/TRBV6-3,-
CASSFGEGTHYEQYF,TGTGCCAGCAGCTTCGGGGAAGGGACCCACTACGAGCAGTACTTC,TRBJ2-7,-,TRBV11-2,-
CATLLAGAGDTQYF,TGTGCTACTCTGCTAGCGGGGGCGGGGGATACGCAGTATTTT,TRBJ2-3,few,TRBV12-5,TRBD2
CASSLAQQGNDGYTF,TGTGCCAGCAGCTTAGCCCAACAGGGGAATGATGGCTACACCTTC,TRBJ1-2,-,TRBV7-2,TRBD1
CASRSDTGVGETQYF,TGCGCCAGCAGATCAGACACAGGGGTTGGGGAGACCCAGTACTTC,TRBJ2-5,-,TRBV5-1,TRBD1
CASSLGNPGTDTQYF,TGCGCCAGCAGCTTGGGGAACCCGGGCACAGATACGCAGTATTTT,TRBJ2-3,-,TRBV5-1,-
CASSQNGAGNTGELFF,TGCGCCAGCAGCCAGAATGGGGCAGGAAACACCGGGGAGCTGTTTTTT,TRBJ2-2,few,TRBV4-3,-
CASSQEGLAKNIQYF,TGCGCCAGCAGCCAAGAGGGACTAGCCAAAAACATTCAGTACTTC,TRBJ2-4,many,TRBV4-1,-
CASSLQGEGETQYF,TGCGCCAGCAGCTTACAGGGAGAAGGGGAGACCCAGTACTTC,TRBJ2-5,-,TRBV5-1,-
CSASIQGSYSPLHF,TGCAGTGCTAGTATTCAGGGGTCCTATTCACCCCTCCACTTT,TRBJ1-6,many,TRBV20-1,-
CASCGLVGDTQYF,TGTGCCAGCTGTGGACTGGTCGGCGATACGCAGTATTTT,TRBJ2-3,few,TRBV7-2,-
CASSPGQGNEKLFF,TGTGCCAGCTCCCCCGGACAGGGTAATGAAAAACTGTTTTTT,TRBJ1-4,few,TRBV7-9,TRBD1
CASSEEGAGADTQYF,TGTGCCAGCAGTGAAGAGGGGGCCGGAGCAGATACGCAGTATTTT,TRBJ2-3,-,TRBV2,TRBD1
CASSPGLAGFGETQYF,TGTGCCAGCAGTCCCGGACTAGCGGGGTTCGGGGAGACCCAGTACTTC,TRBJ2-5,-,TRBV6-2/TRBV6-3,TRBD2
CSARGLDLDTQYF,TGCAGTGCTAGAGGACTAGATCTAGATACGCAGTATTTT,TRBJ2-3,few,TRBV20-1,-
CASSSGTAGRDTQYF,TGTGCCAGCAGCTCGGGGACAGCCGGGAGAGATACGCAGTATTTT,TRBJ2-3,many,TRBV5-4,-